This T cell receptor (beta chain) was documented in a study of shared clonotypes between healthy human individuals. Sequencing used immunoSEQ multiplex PCR; TCRdb keeps in-frame clones, though not all of them. The sample carries approximately 1,000,000 clones, approximately 80% recorded once. The CDR3 covers 16 residues. The germline gives CDR1 LGHNA, CDR2 YNFKEQ. Germline trimming cut 0 bases from V and 7 bases from J; bases unmatched to any gene: 7. The chain links TRBV4-2 to TRBJ2-2, with TRBD2 identical over 8 bases. The receptor's source is a man between 18 and 35 years old in good health. Some clones in this sample may be carry-over from other donors' samples. The sequencing input was memory CD4+ T cells from PBMCs. Described subset: CD45RA-negative fraction. CDR3 in amino acids: CASSQESLAGYGELFF. CDR3 nucleotide sequence: TGTGCCAGCAGCCAAGAATCCCTAGCGGGTTACGGGGAGCTGTTTTTT.